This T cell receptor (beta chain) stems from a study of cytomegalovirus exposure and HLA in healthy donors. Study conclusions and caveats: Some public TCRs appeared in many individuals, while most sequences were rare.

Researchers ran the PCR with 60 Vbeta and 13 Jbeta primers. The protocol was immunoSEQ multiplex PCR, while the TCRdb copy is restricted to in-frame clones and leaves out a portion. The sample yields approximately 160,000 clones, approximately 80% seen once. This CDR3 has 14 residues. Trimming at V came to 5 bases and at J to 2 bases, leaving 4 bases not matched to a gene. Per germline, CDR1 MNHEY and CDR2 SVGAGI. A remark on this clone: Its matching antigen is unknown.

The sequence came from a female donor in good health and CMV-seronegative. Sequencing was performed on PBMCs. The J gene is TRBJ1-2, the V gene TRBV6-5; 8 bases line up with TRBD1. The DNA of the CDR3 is TGTGCCAGCAGTATTAGGACAGGGAACTATGGCTACACCTTC. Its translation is CASSIRTGNYGYTF.